Given below is one TCR beta chain in context. Its antigen remains unknown. These data originate in a study of cytomegalovirus exposure and HLA in healthy donors. Trimming left V 7 bases short and J 4 bases short, with 13 bases between. The CDR3 runs 13 residues. Germline lookup yields CDR1 LNHDA and CDR2 SQIVND (reference sequence). Study conclusions and caveats: Productive rates of about 90% or about 30% were seen for most TCR beta V segments in an earlier analysis. Some V segments (TRBV6-2 and TRBV6-3 among them) were excluded as indistinguishable. The availability of immune exposure information extended only to CMV serostatus.

Amplification used 60 Vbeta primers and 13 Jbeta primers. Sequencing used immunoSEQ multiplex PCR; TCRdb keeps in-frame clones, though not all of them. The profile shows some 170,000 clones, less than 80% of them singletons. The TCR originated in a middle-aged man in good health and CMV-seronegative. Sequencing used PBMCs. V and J are TRBV19 and TRBJ1-2, with a possible D match to TRBD1 (6 bases). For the CDR3, the DNA is TGTGCCAGTACCGCGGCAGGGGTCTATGGCTACACCTTC. Residues: CASTAAGVYGYTF.